These 30 T cell receptor beta chains originate from one sample sequenced in a study of blood T cell repertoires in COVID-19. The data were produced by immunoSEQ multiplex PCR, yet TCRdb's version contains in-frame clones alone and is incomplete. The data hold under 200,000 clones, with about 80% observed a single time. Sequences were obtained from peripheral blood. The receptors shown here come from a human donor with acute or convalescent COVID-19. The donor label of this sample is uncertain.

In its sample, this clone was seen once. Here the CDR3 reads CASMRGGDTEAFF. In DNA, the CDR3 is TGTGCCAGTATGAGGGGGGGGGACACTGAAGCTTTCTTT. The V gene is TRBV19, the J gene TRBJ1-1; a possible D gene is TRBD1 (6 bases). The V end lost 7 bases, the J end lost 3 bases, and 12 bases lay between the germline ends. The CDR3 loop spans 13 amino acids. Germline CDR1 reads LNHDA; CDR2 reads SQIVND (reference sequence).

The rearrangement uses TRBV10-1 and TRBJ2-7, with 11 bases aligning to TRBD2. Germline V CDR1 and CDR2: WNHNN, SYGVQD (reference sequence). J lost 2 bases, V lost 0 bases, and 6 bases had no gene match. This CDR3 region has 17 residues. In nucleotides, the CDR3 is TGCGCCAGCAGTGAGTCGATTCTAGCGGGGGGTACCTACGAGCAGTACTTC. Protein sequence: CASSESILAGGTYEQYF.

This clone was detected only once. This rearrangement joins TRBV7-2 to TRBJ2-7, with a tentative D call TRBD1 (5 bases). This CDR3 is 15 amino acids long. CDR1 and CDR2 (germline): SGHTA, FQGNSA. Trimming left V 1 base short and J 4 bases short, with 14 bases between. CDR3 loop: CASSLVAGKAYEQYF. Here the CDR3 DNA reads TGTGCCAGCAGCTTAGTGGCAGGGAAAGCTTACGAGCAGTACTTC.

V gene TRBV12-3 or TRBV12-4 combines with J gene TRBJ1-2, with D uncertain. There are 13 residues in the CDR3. V was cut by 3 bases and J by 3 bases, with 8 bases left in between. The CDR3 here is CASSLEGYYGYTF. The CDR3 DNA reads TGTGCCAGCAGTTTGGAGGGATACTATGGCTACACCTTC.

V is TRBV6-4 and J is TRBJ2-7; 8 bases are a match to TRBD2. V shed 6 bases and J 2 bases; nucleotides not matched to a gene: 12. The CDR3 extends over 16 amino acids. Germline values: CDR1 MRHNA, CDR2 SNTAGT. CDR3 loop: CASSPQAGGRTYEQYF. In DNA form, the CDR3 reads TGTGCCAGCAGCCCCCAGGCGGGGGGTCGAACCTACGAGCAGTACTTC.

The gene calls are TRBV6-6 and TRBJ1-2; D ambiguous. The germline V and J ends were trimmed by 5 bases and 4 bases, with 17 bases remaining between them. The CDR3 sequence is 15 residues long. CDR1 is MNHNY, CDR2 SVGAGI, per germline (reference sequence). CDR3 amino acids: CASSPAGEAVYGYTF. CDR3 nucleotide sequence: TGTGCCAGCAGTCCTGCCGGGGAGGCCGTCTATGGCTACACCTTC.

In this sample, this clone turned up once. This chain uses TRBV9 with TRBJ2-5; TRBD2 matches 7 bases. The V gene's germline CDR1 is SGDLS and CDR2 YYNGEE. Germline trimming cut 0 bases from V and 3 bases from J; bases unmatched to any gene: 5. The CDR3 consists of 15 residues. For the CDR3, the DNA is TGTGCCAGCAGCGTAGGATGGGGGGGAGAAGAGACCCAGTACTTC. This encodes CASSVGWGGEETQYF.

The J gene is TRBJ2-7, the V gene TRBV6-5; 10 positions agree with TRBD2. Germline V lookup: CDR1 MNHEY, CDR2 SVGAGI. V was clipped by 8 bases and J by 4 bases; unmatched bases: 8. This CDR3 contains 14 residues. CDR3 sequence (DNA): TGTGCCAGCCAAACTAGCGGGAAGCGGTACGAGCAGTACTTC. Translating gives CASQTSGKRYEQYF.

V is TRBV19 and J is TRBJ2-1, with TRBD2 identical over 8 bases. J lost 7 bases, V lost 1 base, and 6 bases had no gene match. The CDR3 length is 15 residues. Germline CDR1 reads LNHDA; CDR2 reads SQIVND (reference sequence). The CDR3 is CASSIAQRGTNEQFF. The CDR3 DNA reads TGTGCCAGTAGTATAGCCCAGCGGGGGACTAATGAGCAGTTCTTC.

The CDR3 loop is CASSPWAGEGEQYF. In DNA form, the CDR3 reads TGCGCCAGCAGCCCCTGGGCGGGAGAGGGGGAGCAGTACTTC. V and J are TRBV5-1 and TRBJ2-7, with 7 bases lining up with TRBD2. V was clipped by 4 bases and J by 7 bases; unmatched bases: 11. This CDR3 comprises 14 residues. Germline V CDR1 and CDR2: SGHRS, YFSETQ. Full variable domain (remainder filled in from reference TRBV5-1 and TRBJ2-7): KAGVTQTPRYLIKTRGQQVTLSCSPISGHRSVSWYQQTPGQGLQFLFEYFSETQRNKGNFPGRFSGRQFSNSRSEMNVSTLELGDSALYLCASSPWAGEGEQYFGPGTRLTVT.

The gene calls are TRBV9 and TRBJ2-1; the match to TRBD1 covers 8 bases. Germline CDR1 SGDLS, CDR2 YYNGEE. The CDR3 extends over 17 amino acids. Trimming at V came to 3 bases and at J to 4 bases, leaving 12 bases not matched to a gene. The CDR3, as DNA: TGTGCCAGCAGCGACCCAAAGGGGGACAGGTTTTACAATGAGCAGTTCTTC. It encodes CASSDPKGDRFYNEQFF.

V usage is TRBV7-3 and J usage is TRBJ1-3; TRBD1 aligns across 7 bases. Per germline, CDR1 SGHTA and CDR2 FQGTGA. Germline trimming cut 1 base from V and 6 bases from J; bases unmatched to any gene: 9. The CDR3 length is 16 residues. The CDR3 nucleotides read TGTGCCAGCAGCTTAAACGGTCCCGGGACAGCAAACACCATATATTTT. Its translation: CASSLNGPGTANTIYF.

A single count supports this clone. The chain uses TRBV5-4 and TRBJ2-3; D call uncertain. The germline V gene encodes CDR1 SGHNT and CDR2 YYREEE (reference sequence). This CDR3 spans 13 amino acids. The V gene lost 2 bases and the J gene lost 2 bases, with 6 bases spanning the gap. Written as DNA, the CDR3 is TGTGCCAGCAGCTTCGACACCACAGATACGCAGTATTTT. The encoded protein is CASSFDTTDTQYF. Based on the CDR3 plus reference TRBV5-4 and TRBJ2-3, the full variable domain is ETGVTQSPTHLIKTRGQQVTLRCSSQSGHNTVSWYQQALGQGPQFIFQYYREEENGRGNFPPRFSGLQFPNYSSELNVNALELDDSALYLCASSFDTTDTQYFGPGTRLTVL.

The V gene is TRBV4-2, the J gene TRBJ2-7; no firm D call. With 4 bases removed from V and 4 bases from J, the gap between germline ends came to 17 bases. Germline CDR1 reads LGHNA; CDR2 reads YNFKEQ. The CDR3 extends over 15 amino acids. CDR3 DNA sequence: TGTGCCAGCAGCCCGACTCAAAGCCTCACGTACGAGCAGTACTTC. Translated, it gives CASSPTQSLTYEQYF.

The chain combines TRBV2 with TRBJ2-7; D gene unclear. The CDR3 loop spans 14 amino acids. V lost 9 bases and J 4 bases, leaving 19 bases between the germline ends. Germline CDR1 reads SNHLY; CDR2 reads FYNNEI. DNA of the CDR3: TGTGCCAGTAAGGAACGCCAACCACAGTACGAGCAGTACTTC. Encoded protein: CASKERQPQYEQYF.

The CDR3 protein is CASRPLKRGPDTQYF. CDR3 sequence (DNA): TGTGCCAGCAGGCCTCTCAAGCGGGGGCCAGATACGCAGTATTTT. The chain is built from TRBV7-3 and TRBJ2-3; TRBD2 agrees at 8 bases. This CDR3 is built from 15 residues. The V gene end was trimmed by 6 bases and the J gene end by 4 bases; junction bases not matched to a gene: 9. Germline CDR1 reads SGHTA; CDR2 reads FQGTGA.

This clone has only a few counts. The chain recombines TRBV5-1 with TRBJ2-5, with D perhaps matching TRBD1 (6 bases). Germline CDR1 reads SGHRS; CDR2 reads YFSETQ. There are 14 residues in the CDR3. Between the trimmed V and J ends, which lost 2 bases and 0 bases, there was a span of 8 bases. The CDR3 sequence: CASSLRTDQETQYF. CDR3 bases: TGCGCCAGCAGCTTAAGGACAGACCAAGAGACCCAGTACTTC. The variable domain in full, with the rest retrieved from reference TRBV5-1 and TRBJ2-5, is KAGVTQTPRYLIKTRGQQVTLSCSPISGHRSVSWYQQTPGQGLQFLFEYFSETQRNKGNFPGRFSGRQFSNSRSEMNVSTLELGDSALYLCASSLRTDQETQYFGPGTRLLVL.

The chain joins TRBV2 to TRBJ1-1; D call uncertain. Trimming cost V 4 bases and J 1 base, with 7 bases left between them. The CDR3 runs to 13 residues. CDR1 SNHLY and CDR2 FYNNEI come from the germline V gene. The CDR3 DNA reads TGTGCCAGCAGTGGAGATCGGAACACTGAAGCTTTCTTT. It is translated as CASSGDRNTEAFF.

The chain has TRBV12-3 or TRBV12-4 and TRBJ1-2; 9 bases are a match to TRBD1. The CDR3 runs to 13 residues. Losses at the gene ends were 6 bases for V and 8 bases for J; bases not matched to a gene: 7. DNA for the CDR3: TGTGCCAGCAGCCTACAGGGGGCGAGGGGCTACACCTTC. Protein sequence: CASSLQGARGYTF.

V and J are TRBV5-1 and TRBJ1-3; D gene unclear. Trimming removed 4 bases at V and 4 bases at J, with 9 bases between. The germline CDR1 and CDR2 sequences are SGHRS and YFSETQ. The CDR3 runs to 13 residues. For the CDR3, the DNA is TGCGCCAGCAGCGAGGGAGGAGGAAACACCATATATTTT. Translation: CASSEGGGNTIYF.

V and J are TRBV6-5 and TRBJ1-5, with unresolved D. The CDR3 has 14 residues. V lost 4 bases, J lost 6 bases, and 13 bases lay in between. Germline-derived CDR1 and CDR2 are MNHEY and SVGAGI. Written as DNA, the CDR3 is TGTGCCAGCAGTTCTCCCCCCGGAGGTCAGCCCCAGCATTTT. Translation: CASSSPPGGQPQHF.

This chain uses TRBV6-5 with TRBJ2-3; 7 nucleotides align to TRBD2. Germline V CDR1 and CDR2: MNHEY, SVGAGI. This CDR3 is 14 amino acids long. J was trimmed by 2 bases and V by 6 bases; bases with no gene match: 5. The chain's CDR3 is CASRAGWNTDTQYF. The CDR3 region has the DNA TGTGCCAGCAGAGCGGGGTGGAACACAGATACGCAGTATTTT.

The chain employs TRBV12-3 or TRBV12-4 and TRBJ1-5; D gene ambiguous. The CDR3 is 13 amino acids. V was pared by 3 bases and J by 5 bases, with 8 bases between. The CDR3, as DNA: TGTGCCAGCAGTTTGGAGGGCGATCAGCCCCAGCATTTT. It specifies CASSLEGDQPQHF.

The V gene is TRBV19, the J gene TRBJ1-6; 9 nucleotides agree with TRBD1. This CDR3 is 14 amino acids long. J lost 8 bases, V lost 6 bases, and 5 bases had no gene match. The germline V gene has CDR1 LNHDA and CDR2 SQIVND (reference sequence). The CDR3 bases are TGTGCCAGTAGAAGACAGGGGGGGGATTCACCCCTCCACTTT. It codes for CASRRQGGDSPLHF. The entire variable domain, with the rest obtained from reference TRBV19 and TRBJ1-6, is as follows: DGGITQSPKYLFRKEGQNVTLSCEQNLNHDAMYWYRQDPGQGLRLIYYSQIVNDFQKGDIAEGYSVSREKKESFPLTVTSAQKNPTAFYLCASRRQGGDSPLHFGNGTRLTVT.

The chain is built from TRBV7-9 and TRBJ2-5, with a possible D match to TRBD1 (5 bases). V lost 5 bases and J 4 bases, leaving 17 bases between the germline ends. CDR3 length: 15 residues. CDR1 and CDR2 from the germline V gene are SEHNR and FQNEAQ (reference sequence). The CDR3 sequence is CASSQGQGNPETQYF. CDR3 DNA: TGTGCCAGCAGCCAAGGGCAGGGAAATCCAGAGACCCAGTACTTC.

J is TRBJ2-7 and V is TRBV5-1; 9 nucleotides line up with TRBD1. From germline, CDR1 is SGHRS and CDR2 YFSETQ. The V segment lost 7 bases and the J segment 4 bases; nucleotides outside the gene matches: 9. CDR3 size: 14 residues. The CDR3 spells CASFPGQGGYEQYF. The CDR3 DNA is TGCGCCAGCTTCCCGGGACAGGGAGGGTACGAGCAGTACTTC.

The CDR3 protein is CASQADRGISPLHF. Written as DNA, the CDR3 is TGTGCCAGCCAGGCGGATAGGGGCATTTCACCCCTCCACTTT. The rearrangement uses TRBV19 and TRBJ1-6; possible D gene TRBD1, 5 bases. Germline V gene data show CDR1 as LNHDA and CDR2 as SQIVND (reference sequence). This CDR3 comprises 14 residues. The V end was cut by 9 bases, the J end by 9 bases, with 18 bases between.

This clone was observed a handful of times. The V gene is TRBV13, the J gene TRBJ1-6; 7 bases line up with TRBD1. V was pared by 0 bases and J by 7 bases, with 3 bases of the junction left unmatched. The CDR3 has 15 amino acids. Germline values: CDR1 PRHDT, CDR2 FYEKMQ (reference sequence). Here the CDR3 DNA reads TGTGCCAGCAGCTTAGGGACAGGGATGAATTCACCCCTCCACTTT. Encoded protein: CASSLGTGMNSPLHF.

The chain employs TRBV20-1 and TRBJ1-5; D call uncertain. CDR1 is DFQATT and CDR2 is SNEGSKA in the germline V gene (reference sequence). The CDR3 totals 13 residues. The germline V and J ends were trimmed by 3 bases and 10 bases, with 16 bases remaining between them. The CDR3 DNA reads as TGCAGTGCTAGTTTTGGCAGCGAAGGTCCCCAGCATTTT. Its translation is CSASFGSEGPQHF.

V and J are TRBV5-1 and TRBJ2-2; D is possibly TRBD1 (6 bases). Per germline, CDR1 SGHRS and CDR2 YFSETQ. The germline V and J ends were trimmed by 4 bases and 1 base, with 11 bases remaining between them. The CDR3 contains 15 residues. The CDR3 sequence: CASSPLDRNTGELFF. The CDR3 DNA sequence: TGCGCCAGCAGCCCCCTGGACAGGAACACCGGGGAGCTGTTTTTT.